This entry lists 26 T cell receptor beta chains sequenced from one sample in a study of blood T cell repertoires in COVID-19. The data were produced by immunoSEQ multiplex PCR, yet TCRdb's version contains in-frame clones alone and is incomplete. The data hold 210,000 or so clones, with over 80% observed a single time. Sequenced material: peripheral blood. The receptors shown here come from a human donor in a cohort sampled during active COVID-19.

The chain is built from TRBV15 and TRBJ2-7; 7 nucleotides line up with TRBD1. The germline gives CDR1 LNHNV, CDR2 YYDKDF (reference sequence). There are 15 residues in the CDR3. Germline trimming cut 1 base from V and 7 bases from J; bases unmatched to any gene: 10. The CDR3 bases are TGTGCCACCAGCAGAGTCCGACAGGGACATGAGGAGCAGTACTTC. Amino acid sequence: CATSRVRQGHEEQYF.

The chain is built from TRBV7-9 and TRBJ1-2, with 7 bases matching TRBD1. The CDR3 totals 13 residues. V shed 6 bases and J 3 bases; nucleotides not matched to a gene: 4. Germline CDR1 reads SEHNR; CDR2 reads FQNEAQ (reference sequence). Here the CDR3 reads CASSPDRDYGYTF. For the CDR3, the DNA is TGTGCCAGCAGTCCCGACAGGGACTATGGCTACACCTTC.

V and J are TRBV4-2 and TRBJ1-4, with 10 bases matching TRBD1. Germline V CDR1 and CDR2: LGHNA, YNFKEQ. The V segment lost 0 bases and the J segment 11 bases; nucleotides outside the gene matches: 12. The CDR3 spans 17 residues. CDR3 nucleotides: TGTGCCAGCAGCCAAGATTTTTCGGGACAGGGGCAGGGGAAACTGTTTTTT. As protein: CASSQDFSGQGQGKLFF.

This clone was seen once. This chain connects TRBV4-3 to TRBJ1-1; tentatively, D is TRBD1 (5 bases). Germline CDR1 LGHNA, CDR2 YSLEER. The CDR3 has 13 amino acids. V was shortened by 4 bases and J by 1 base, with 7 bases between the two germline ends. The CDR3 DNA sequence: TGCGCCAGCAGCCTTCAGGGGAACACTGAAGCTTTCTTT. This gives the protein CASSLQGNTEAFF.

The chain's CDR3 is CASLKRACGSPSYEQYF. CDR3 DNA sequence: TGTGCAAGTCTCAAAAGGGCCTGCGGGAGCCCCTCCTACGAGCAGTACTTC. The chain is built from TRBV12-2 and TRBJ2-7; whether TRBD2, the table's D call, matches the DNA was not checked. TRBV12-2 is a pseudogene segment. The CDR3 spans 17 residues.

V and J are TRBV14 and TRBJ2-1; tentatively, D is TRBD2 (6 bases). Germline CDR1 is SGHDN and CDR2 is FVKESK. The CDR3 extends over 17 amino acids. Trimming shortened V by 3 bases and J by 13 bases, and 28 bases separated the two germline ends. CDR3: CASSHTRGGGSRIDQFF. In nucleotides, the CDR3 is TGTGCCAGCAGCCATACGCGTGGTGGGGGGAGTAGGATAGATCAGTTCTTC. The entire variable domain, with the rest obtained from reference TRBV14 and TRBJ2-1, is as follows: EAGVTQFPSHSVIEKGQTVTLRCDPISGHDNLYWYRRVMGKEIKFLLHFVKESKQDESGMPNNRFLAERTGGTYSTLKVQPAELEDSGVYFCASSHTRGGGSRIDQFFGPGTRLTVL.

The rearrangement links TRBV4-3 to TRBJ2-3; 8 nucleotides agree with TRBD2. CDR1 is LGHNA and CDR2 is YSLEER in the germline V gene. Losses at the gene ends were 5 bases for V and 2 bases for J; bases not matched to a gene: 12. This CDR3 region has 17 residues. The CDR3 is CASSEGVVAGNTDTQYF. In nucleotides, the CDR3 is TGCGCCAGCAGCGAAGGGGTAGTAGCGGGAAACACAGATACGCAGTATTTT.

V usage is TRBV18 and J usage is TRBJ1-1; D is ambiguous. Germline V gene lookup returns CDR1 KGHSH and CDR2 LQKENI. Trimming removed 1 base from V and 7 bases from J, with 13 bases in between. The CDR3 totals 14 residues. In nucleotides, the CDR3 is TGTGCCAGCTCACCACAGGGAACGGGGTTTGAAGCTTTCTTT. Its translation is CASSPQGTGFEAFF.

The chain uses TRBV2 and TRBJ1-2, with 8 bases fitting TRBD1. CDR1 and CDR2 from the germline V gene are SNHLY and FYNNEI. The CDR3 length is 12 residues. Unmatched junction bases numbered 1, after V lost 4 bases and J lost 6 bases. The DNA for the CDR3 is TGTGCCAGCAGTGGGACAGGGAATGGCTACACCTTC. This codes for CASSGTGNGYTF.

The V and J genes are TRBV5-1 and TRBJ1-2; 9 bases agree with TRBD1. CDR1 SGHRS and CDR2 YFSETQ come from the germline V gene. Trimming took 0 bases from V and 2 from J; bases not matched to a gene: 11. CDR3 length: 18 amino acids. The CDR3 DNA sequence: TGCGCCAGCAGCTTGGTGGGTCGGGCCACAGGGGGCAACTATGGCTACACCTTC. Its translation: CASSLVGRATGGNYGYTF. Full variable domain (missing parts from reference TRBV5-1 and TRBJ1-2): KAGVTQTPRYLIKTRGQQVTLSCSPISGHRSVSWYQQTPGQGLQFLFEYFSETQRNKGNFPGRFSGRQFSNSRSEMNVSTLELGDSALYLCASSLVGRATGGNYGYTFGSGTRLTVV.

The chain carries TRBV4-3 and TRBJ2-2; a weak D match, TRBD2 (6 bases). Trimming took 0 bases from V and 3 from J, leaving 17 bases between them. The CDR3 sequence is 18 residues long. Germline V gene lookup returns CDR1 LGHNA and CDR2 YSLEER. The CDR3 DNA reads TGCGCCAGCAGCCAAGATCTTGGTAGCGGCCTCGACACCGGGGAGCTGTTTTTT. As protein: CASSQDLGSGLDTGELFF.

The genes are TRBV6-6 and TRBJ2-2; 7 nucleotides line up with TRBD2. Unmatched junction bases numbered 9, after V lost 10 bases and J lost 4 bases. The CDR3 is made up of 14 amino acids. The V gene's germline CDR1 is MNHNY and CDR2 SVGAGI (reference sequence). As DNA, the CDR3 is TGTGCCATCCAGCGGGATTATCGCACCGGGGAGCTGTTTTTT. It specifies CAIQRDYRTGELFF.

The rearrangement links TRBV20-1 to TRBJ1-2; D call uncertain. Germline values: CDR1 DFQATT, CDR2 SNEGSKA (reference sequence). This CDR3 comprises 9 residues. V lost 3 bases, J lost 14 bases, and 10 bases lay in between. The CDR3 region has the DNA TGCAGTGCTAGTTGGGCTGGGACCTTC. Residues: CSASWAGTF.

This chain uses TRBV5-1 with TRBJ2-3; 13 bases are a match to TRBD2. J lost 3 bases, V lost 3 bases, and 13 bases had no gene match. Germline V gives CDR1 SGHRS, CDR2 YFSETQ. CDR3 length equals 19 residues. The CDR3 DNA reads TGCGCCAGCAGCTATCTGACCGGACTAGCGGGAGATTGGACAGATACGCAGTATTTT. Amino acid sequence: CASSYLTGLAGDWTDTQYF.

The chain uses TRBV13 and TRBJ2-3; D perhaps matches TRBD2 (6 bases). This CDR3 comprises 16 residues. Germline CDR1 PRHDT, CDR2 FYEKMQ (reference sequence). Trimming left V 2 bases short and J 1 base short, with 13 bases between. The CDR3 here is CASSLRGGGGTDTQYF. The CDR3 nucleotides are TGTGCCAGCAGCTTACGGGGTGGAGGGGGCACAGATACGCAGTATTTT.

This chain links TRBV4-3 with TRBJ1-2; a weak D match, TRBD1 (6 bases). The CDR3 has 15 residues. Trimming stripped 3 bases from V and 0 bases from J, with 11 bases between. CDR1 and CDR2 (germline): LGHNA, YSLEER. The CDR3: CASSQSGAANYGYTF. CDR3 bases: TGCGCCAGCAGCCAGTCAGGGGCGGCTAACTATGGCTACACCTTC.

In DNA, the CDR3 is TGTGCCAGCAGTTCCTTAAGCTTCCATGGCAATCAGCCCCAGCATTTT. This codes for CASSSLSFHGNQPQHF. The chain joins TRBV6-5 to TRBJ1-5; D is unclear. Trimming removed 4 bases from V and 2 bases from J, with 15 bases in between. The CDR3 covers 16 residues. CDR1 is MNHEY and CDR2 is SVGAGI in the germline V gene.

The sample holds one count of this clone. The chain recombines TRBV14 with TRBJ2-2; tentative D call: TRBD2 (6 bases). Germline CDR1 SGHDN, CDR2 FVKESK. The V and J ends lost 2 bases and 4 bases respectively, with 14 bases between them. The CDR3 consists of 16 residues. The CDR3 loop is CASSQIRAGITGELFF. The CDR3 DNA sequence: TGTGCCAGCAGCCAAATAAGAGCGGGTATCACCGGGGAGCTGTTTTTT. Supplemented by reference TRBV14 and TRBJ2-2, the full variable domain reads EAGVTQFPSHSVIEKGQTVTLRCDPISGHDNLYWYRRVMGKEIKFLLHFVKESKQDESGMPNNRFLAERTGGTYSTLKVQPAELEDSGVYFCASSQIRAGITGELFFGEGSRLTVL.

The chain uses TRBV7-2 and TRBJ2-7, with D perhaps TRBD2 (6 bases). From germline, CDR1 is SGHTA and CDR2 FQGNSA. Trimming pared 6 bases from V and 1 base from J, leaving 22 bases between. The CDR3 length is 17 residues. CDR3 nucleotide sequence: TGTGCCAGCAGTCCCGCTCCTGGAGGGGTGGGATCCTACGAGCAGTACTTC. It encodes CASSPAPGGVGSYEQYF. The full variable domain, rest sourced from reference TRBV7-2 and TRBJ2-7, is GAGVSQSPSNKVTEKGKDVELRCDPISGHTALYWYRQSLGQGLEFLIYFQGNSAPDKSGLPSDRFSAERTGGSVSTLTIQRTQQEDSAVYLCASSPAPGGVGSYEQYFGPGTRLTVT.

The CDR3 coding sequence is TGTGCCAGCAGCATATCCGGGACAGCGTCCTTCTCTGGAAACACCATATATTTT. It codes for CASSISGTASFSGNTIYF. This chain joins TRBV5-5 and TRBJ1-3; 7 positions match TRBD1. Per germline, CDR1 SGHKS and CDR2 YYEKEE (reference sequence). V trimming: 4 bases; J trimming: 0 bases; junction bases outside the gene matches: 13. The CDR3 is 18 residues long.

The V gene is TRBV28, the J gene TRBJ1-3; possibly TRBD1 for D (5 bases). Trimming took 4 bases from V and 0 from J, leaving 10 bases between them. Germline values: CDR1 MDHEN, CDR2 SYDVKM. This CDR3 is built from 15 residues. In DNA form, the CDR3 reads TGTGCCAGCAGTTCCCGACAGATCTCTGGAAACACCATATATTTT. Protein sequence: CASSSRQISGNTIYF.

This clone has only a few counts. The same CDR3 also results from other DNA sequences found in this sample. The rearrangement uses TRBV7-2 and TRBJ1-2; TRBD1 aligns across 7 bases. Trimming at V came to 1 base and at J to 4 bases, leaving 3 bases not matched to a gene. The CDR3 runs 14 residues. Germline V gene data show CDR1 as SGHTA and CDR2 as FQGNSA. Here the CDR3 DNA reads TGTGCCAGCAGCTTAGGCCAGGGGGGCTATGGCTACACCTTC. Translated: CASSLGQGGYGYTF.

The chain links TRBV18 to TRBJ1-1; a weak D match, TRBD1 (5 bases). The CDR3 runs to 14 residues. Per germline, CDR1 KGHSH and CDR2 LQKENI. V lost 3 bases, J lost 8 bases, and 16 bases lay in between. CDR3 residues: CASSPYTGDLEAFF. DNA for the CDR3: TGTGCCAGCTCACCGTATACAGGTGACCTCGAAGCTTTCTTT.

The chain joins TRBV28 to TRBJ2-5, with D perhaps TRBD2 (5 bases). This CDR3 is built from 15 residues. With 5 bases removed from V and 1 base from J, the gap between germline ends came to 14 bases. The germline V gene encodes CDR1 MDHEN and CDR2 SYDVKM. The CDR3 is CASSPPLAIQETQYF. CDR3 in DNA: TGTGCCAGCAGTCCGCCTTTAGCGATCCAAGAGACCCAGTACTTC.

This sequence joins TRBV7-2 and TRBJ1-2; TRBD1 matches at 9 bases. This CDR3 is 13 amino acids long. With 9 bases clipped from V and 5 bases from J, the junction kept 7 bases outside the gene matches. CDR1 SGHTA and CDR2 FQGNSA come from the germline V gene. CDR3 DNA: TGTGCCAGTTCGGGACAGGGTCGTTATGGCTACACCTTC. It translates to CASSGQGRYGYTF.

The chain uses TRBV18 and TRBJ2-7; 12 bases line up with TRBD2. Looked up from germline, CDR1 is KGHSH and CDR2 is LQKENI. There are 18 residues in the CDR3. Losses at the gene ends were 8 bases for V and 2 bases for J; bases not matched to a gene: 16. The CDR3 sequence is CASGARLAGEKGTYEQYF. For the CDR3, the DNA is TGTGCCAGCGGGGCGAGACTAGCGGGAGAAAAAGGGACCTACGAGCAGTACTTC.